Below, 16 T cell receptor beta chains from the same sample are listed, as sequenced in a study of blood T cell repertoires in COVID-19. Produced via immunoSEQ multiplex PCR; TCRdb's table is partial and in-frame only. Of 200,000 to 250,000 clones in the sample, more than 85% were seen once. The sample taken for sequencing was peripheral blood. The receptor set was obtained from a man in his 60s with acute or convalescent COVID-19.

The V gene is TRBV4-1, the J gene TRBJ1-5, with 10 bases fitting TRBD1. This CDR3 spans 17 amino acids. Germline V CDR1 and CDR2: MGHRA, YSYEKL. V shed 1 base and J 7 bases; nucleotides not matched to a gene: 10. The CDR3 is CASSQAGTGDPFQPQHF. The DNA of the CDR3 is TGCGCCAGCAGCCAAGCCGGGACAGGGGATCCCTTCCAGCCCCAGCATTTT.

This clone was recorded once. This rearrangement joins TRBV6-1 to TRBJ2-7; D gene ambiguous. V dropped 1 base and J dropped 0 bases, with 10 bases sitting between them. Germline V gene data show CDR1 as MNHNS and CDR2 as SASEGT. This CDR3 comprises 15 residues. The DNA for the CDR3 is TGTGCCAGCAGTGAAGGTAGCTGGAGCTCCTACGAGCAGTACTTC. It translates to CASSEGSWSSYEQYF.

The chain joins TRBV5-4 to TRBJ2-6; no reliable D call. Trimming stripped 0 bases from V and 4 bases from J, with 8 bases between. CDR3 length: 15 amino acids. Per the germline V gene, CDR1 is SGHNT and CDR2 is YYREEE (reference sequence). The CDR3 DNA reads TGTGCCAGCAGCTTGGGAGTGCGCGGGGCCAACGTCCTGACTTTC. Protein: CASSLGVRGANVLTF.

Points on this clone: The sample contains more than one DNA sequence encoding this CDR3. The genes are TRBV5-6 and TRBJ2-7; TRBD1 is a possible D gene (6 bases). The CDR3 totals 13 residues. The V gene's germline CDR1 is SGHDT and CDR2 YYEEEE. V was pared by 0 bases and J by 5 bases, with 9 bases between. CDR3 protein: CASSLDRAHEQYF. The CDR3 bases are TGTGCCAGCAGCTTGGACAGGGCCCACGAGCAGTACTTC.

The gene calls are TRBV29-1 and TRBJ1-1; TRBD1 might be the D (5 bases). CDR1 and CDR2 from the germline V gene are SQVTM and ANQGSEA. This CDR3 is 14 amino acids long. The V end lost 3 bases, the J end lost 0 bases, and 11 bases lay between the germline ends. Here the CDR3 reads CSVDREGMNTEAFF. The CDR3 nucleotides are TGCAGCGTTGACAGGGAAGGAATGAACACTGAAGCTTTCTTT.

This clone occurred once. The J gene is TRBJ1-4, the V gene TRBV7-9; possible D gene TRBD1, 6 bases. This CDR3 has 15 amino acids. V was shortened by 7 bases and J by 3 bases, with 15 bases between the two germline ends. CDR1 is SEHNR and CDR2 is FQNEAQ in the germline V gene (reference sequence). CDR3 bases: TGTGCCAGCACCCGATCACAGGGATCTAATGAAAAACTGTTTTTT. This translates into CASTRSQGSNEKLFF.

The chain links TRBV27 to TRBJ2-3, with D perhaps TRBD1 (5 bases). Germline CDR1 is MNHEY and CDR2 is SMNVEV (reference sequence). The CDR3 length is 16 residues. Trimming shortened V by 0 bases and J by 0 bases, and 10 bases separated the two germline ends. CDR3 nucleotides: TGTGCCAGCAGTTTATCGAGGCGGACAAGCACAGATACGCAGTATTTT. This encodes CASSLSRRTSTDTQYF.

This clone was detected only once. The chain links TRBV6-2 or TRBV6-3 to TRBJ2-5; 9 bases map to TRBD2. This CDR3 is 16 amino acids long. V was clipped by 6 bases and J by 1 base; unmatched bases: 9. Germline loops: CDR1 MNHEY, CDR2 SVGEGT. CDR3 residues: CASSRWAGGRQETQYF. DNA for the CDR3: TGTGCCAGCAGCAGATGGGCGGGGGGGCGCCAAGAGACCCAGTACTTC.

Only one count was recorded for this clone. The chain is built from TRBV7-2 and TRBJ2-7; 9 positions agree with TRBD1. Germline V gene lookup returns CDR1 SGHTA and CDR2 FQGNSA. V was clipped by 5 bases and J by 3 bases; unmatched bases: 8. The CDR3 has 15 amino acids. CDR3 bases: TGTGCCAGCAGCCCTCAGACAGGGGGAGGCTACGAGCAGTACTTC. Translating it yields CASSPQTGGGYEQYF.

The chain joins TRBV19 to TRBJ2-7; 8 nucleotides align to TRBD2. Germline-derived CDR1 and CDR2 are LNHDA and SQIVND (reference sequence). The CDR3 is 13 amino acids. V lost 5 bases, J lost 3 bases, and 3 bases stayed unmatched. The CDR3 bases are TGTGCCAGTAGTGGCCTAGCGGGCTACGAGCAGTACTTC. It yields the protein CASSGLAGYEQYF.

This sequence joins TRBV7-9 and TRBJ1-6; D ambiguous. The CDR3 totals 14 residues. CDR1 is SEHNR and CDR2 is FQNEAQ in the germline V gene (reference sequence). Trimming left V 4 bases short and J 5 bases short, with 9 bases between. The CDR3 DNA is TGTGCCAGCAGCTCGCAGGTGAATAATTCACCCCTCCACTTT. As protein: CASSSQVNNSPLHF. Full variable domain (missing parts from reference TRBV7-9 and TRBJ1-6): DTGVSQNPRHKITKRGQNVTFRCDPISEHNRLYWYRQTLGQGPEFLTYFQNEAQLEKSRLLSDRFSAERPKGSFSTLEIQRTEQGDSAMYLCASSSQVNNSPLHFGNGTRLTVT.

The J gene is TRBJ1-2, the V gene TRBV29-1; 8 nucleotides match TRBD1. Trimming took 3 bases from V and 4 from J; bases not matched to a gene: 13. The CDR3 loop spans 16 amino acids. The germline gives CDR1 SQVTM, CDR2 ANQGSEA. This CDR3 is CSVESKGRGQLYGYTF. Here the CDR3 DNA reads TGCAGCGTTGAGAGCAAAGGCAGGGGGCAACTCTATGGCTACACCTTC.

The chain links TRBV5-1 to TRBJ1-5; 12 bases agree with TRBD1. CDR1 is SGHRS and CDR2 is YFSETQ in the germline V gene. V lost 4 bases, J lost 3 bases, and 8 bases stayed unmatched. The CDR3 consists of 17 residues. The CDR3 nucleotides are TGCGCCAGCAGCCCGGGACAGGGGGCGGAACTCAATCAGCCCCAGCATTTT. It yields the protein CASSPGQGAELNQPQHF.

The chain combines TRBV6-2 or TRBV6-3 with TRBJ2-4, with 7 bases lining up with TRBD2. Trimming removed 0 bases from V and 9 bases from J; junction bases left unmatched: 5. The germline V gene has CDR1 MNHEY and CDR2 SVGEGT. This CDR3 is 14 amino acids long. In nucleotides, the CDR3 is TGTGCCAGCAGTTACTCCCCCCGCGGGGGCATTCAGTACTTC. Translating gives CASSYSPRGGIQYF.

The chain uses TRBV7-2 and TRBJ2-7; D is possibly TRBD2 (7 bases). This CDR3 has 14 amino acids. The ends were cut back, 3 bases at V and 5 bases at J, with 14 bases in the middle. Germline assignment: CDR1 SGHTA and CDR2 FQGNSA. CDR3 loop: CASSLRGGLDEQYF. The CDR3 bases are TGTGCCAGCAGCTTGCGCGGGGGCTTGGACGAGCAGTACTTC. The variable domain in full, with the rest retrieved from reference TRBV7-2 and TRBJ2-7, is GAGVSQSPSNKVTEKGKDVELRCDPISGHTALYWYRQSLGQGLEFLIYFQGNSAPDKSGLPSDRFSAERTGGSVSTLTIQRTQQEDSAVYLCASSLRGGLDEQYFGPGTRLTVT.

This chain connects TRBV9 to TRBJ2-5; 11 bases fit TRBD2. There are 14 residues in the CDR3. The V and J ends lost 4 bases and 3 bases, in that order; junction bases with no gene match: 2. Germline lookup yields CDR1 SGDLS and CDR2 YYNGEE. The CDR3 sequence is CASSPGLAEETQYF. CDR3 sequence (DNA): TGTGCCAGCAGCCCGGGACTAGCGGAAGAGACCCAGTACTTC. The variable domain in full, completed from reference TRBV9 and TRBJ2-5, reads DSGVTQTPKHLITATGQRVTLRCSPRSGDLSVYWYQQSLDQGLQFLIQYYNGEERAKGNILERFSAQQFPDLHSELNLSSLELGDSALYFCASSPGLAEETQYFGPGTRLLVL.